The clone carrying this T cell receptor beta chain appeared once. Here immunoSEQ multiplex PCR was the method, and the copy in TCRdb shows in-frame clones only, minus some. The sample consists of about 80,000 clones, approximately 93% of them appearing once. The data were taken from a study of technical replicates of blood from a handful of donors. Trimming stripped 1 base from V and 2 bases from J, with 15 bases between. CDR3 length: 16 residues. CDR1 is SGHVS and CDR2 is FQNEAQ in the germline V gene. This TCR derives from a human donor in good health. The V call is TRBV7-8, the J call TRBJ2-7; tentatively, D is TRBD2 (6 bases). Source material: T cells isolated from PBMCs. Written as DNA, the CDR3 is TGTGCCAGCAGCTTAGGTTACCGGGAGATCCCCTACGAGCAGTACTTC. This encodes CASSLGYREIPYEQYF. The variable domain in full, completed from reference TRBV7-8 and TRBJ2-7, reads GAGVSQSPRYKVAKRGQDVALRCDPISGHVSLFWYQQALGQGPEFLTYFQNEAQLDKSGLPSDRFFAERPEGSVSTLKIQRTQQEDSAVYLCASSLGYREIPYEQYFGPGTRLTVT.